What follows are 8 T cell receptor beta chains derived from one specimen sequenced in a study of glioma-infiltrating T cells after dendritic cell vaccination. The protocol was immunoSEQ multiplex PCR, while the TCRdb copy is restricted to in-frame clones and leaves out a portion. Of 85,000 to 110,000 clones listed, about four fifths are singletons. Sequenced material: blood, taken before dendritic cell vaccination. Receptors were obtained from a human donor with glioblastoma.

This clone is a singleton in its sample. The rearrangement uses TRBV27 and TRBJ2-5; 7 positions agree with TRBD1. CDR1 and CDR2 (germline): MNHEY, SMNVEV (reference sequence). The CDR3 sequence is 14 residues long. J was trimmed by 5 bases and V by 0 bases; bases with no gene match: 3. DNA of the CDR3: TGTGCCAGCAGTTTATCAGGGGGCGGCGAGACCCAGTACTTC. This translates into CASSLSGGGETQYF.

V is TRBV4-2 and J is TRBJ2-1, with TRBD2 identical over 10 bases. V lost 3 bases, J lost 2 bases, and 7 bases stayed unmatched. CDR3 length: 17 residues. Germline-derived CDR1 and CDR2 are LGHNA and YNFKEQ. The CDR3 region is CASSHQNSGGTYNEQFF. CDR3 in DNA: TGTGCCAGCAGCCACCAAAATAGCGGGGGGACCTACAATGAGCAGTTCTTC.

CDR3 DNA sequence: TGCGCCAGCAGCCAAGACCGACCCGGACAACTGGATACGCAGTATTTT. It translates to CASSQDRPGQLDTQYF. The chain carries TRBV4-3 and TRBJ2-3, with D perhaps matching TRBD1 (5 bases). This CDR3 has 16 residues. The germline V and J ends were trimmed by 0 bases and 6 bases, with 16 bases remaining between them. Per the germline V gene, CDR1 is LGHNA and CDR2 is YSLEER.

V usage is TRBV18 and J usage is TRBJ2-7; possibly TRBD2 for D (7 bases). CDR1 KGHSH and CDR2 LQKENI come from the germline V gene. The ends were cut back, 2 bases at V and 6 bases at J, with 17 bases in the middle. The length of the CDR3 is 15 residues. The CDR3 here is CASSPRGGAASEQYF. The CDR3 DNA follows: TGTGCCAGCTCACCAAGGGGGGGGGCCGCTTCCGAGCAGTACTTC. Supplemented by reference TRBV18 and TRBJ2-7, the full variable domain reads NAGVMQNPRHLVRRRGQEARLRCSPMKGHSHVYWYRQLPEEGLKFMVYLQKENIIDESGMPKERFSAEFPKEGPSILRIQQVVRGDSAAYFCASSPRGGAASEQYFGPGTRLTVT.

Here the CDR3 reads CASTTLAGGNNEQFF. CDR3 DNA: TGTGCCAGCACCACCTTAGCGGGGGGGAACAATGAGCAGTTCTTC. The chain is built from TRBV7-2 and TRBJ2-1, with 11 bases aligning to TRBD2. The V segment lost 7 bases and the J segment 5 bases; nucleotides outside the gene matches: 7. The length of the CDR3 is 15 residues. From germline, CDR1 is SGHTA and CDR2 FQGNSA.

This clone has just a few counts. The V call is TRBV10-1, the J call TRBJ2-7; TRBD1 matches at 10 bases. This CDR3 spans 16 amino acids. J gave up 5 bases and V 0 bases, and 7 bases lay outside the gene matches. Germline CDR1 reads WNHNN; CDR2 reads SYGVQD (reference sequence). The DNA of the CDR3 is TGCGCCAGCAGTGAGTCCGGACAGGGGGGCGTAGACGAGCAGTACTTC. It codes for CASSESGQGGVDEQYF.

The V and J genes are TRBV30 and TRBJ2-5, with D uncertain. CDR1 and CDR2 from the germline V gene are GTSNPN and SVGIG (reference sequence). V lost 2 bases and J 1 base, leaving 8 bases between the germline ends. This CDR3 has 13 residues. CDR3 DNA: TGTGCCTGGAGTCCGGGTGCCCAAGAGACCCAGTACTTC. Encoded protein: CAWSPGAQETQYF.

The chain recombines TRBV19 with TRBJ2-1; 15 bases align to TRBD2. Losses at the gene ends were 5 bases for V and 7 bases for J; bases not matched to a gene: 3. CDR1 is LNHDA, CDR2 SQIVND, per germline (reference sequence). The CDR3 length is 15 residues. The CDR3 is CASSPGLAGGNEQFF. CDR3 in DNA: TGTGCCAGTAGTCCTGGACTAGCGGGGGGGAATGAGCAGTTCTTC.